This T cell receptor (beta chain) originates from a study of T-cell memory formation after mild COVID-19. In the study overall: TCR clusters were mostly donor specific. Overall study findings and caveats: Memory sampled before infection contained some responding clones, suggesting cross-reactive memory joined. SARS-CoV-2 specificity of second-wave clones peaking day 37 was unconfirmed. Researchers report contracting CD4+ clones mostly in CM and EM, with CD8+ clones in EMRA.

Each CDR3 protein gets one entry after TCRdb re-called the 5' RACE reads with MiXCR. The top ten hold roughly 25% of the sample, which has some 290,000 distinct CDR3 sequences, roughly 15% seen once. This CDR3 contains 14 residues. In germline, CDR1 is MGHRA, CDR2 YSYEKL. Losses at the gene ends were 3 bases for V and 4 bases for J; bases not matched to a gene: 3. There are many counts of this clonotype. The antigen remains unidentified. The chain is built from TRBV4-1 and TRBJ2-7; TRBD1 matches 10 bases. The source is a man between 18 and 35 years old who had mild COVID-19 (a few samples of this study predate the infection). Cell type and time point are not known. The sequenced material came from PBMCs or a T cell subset sorted from them (not recorded which). The CDR3 region is CASSQGTGDYEQYF. DNA of the CDR3: TGCGCCAGCAGCCAGGGGACAGGGGATTACGAGCAGTACTTC.